Here is one T cell receptor beta chain with its context. Antigen specificity is unknown. One entry per CDR3 protein results from TCRdb running MiXCR on the reads. The profile shows about 310,000 distinct CDR3 sequences, approximately 25% of them singletons. This entry is derived from a study of T cell repertoires in cytomegalovirus infection. Across the study: The authors used CMV epitopes that were HLA-C-restricted (recently identified) and HLA-B-restricted (well studied). Matching HLA type and CMV infection were both indicated by public TCR beta signatures.

The CDR3 is made up of 16 amino acids. The V end lost 5 bases, the J end lost 4 bases, and 18 bases lay between the germline ends. Per germline, CDR1 SGHDN and CDR2 FVKESK. Notes on the study in general: HLA-C-restricted, CMV-specific TCR beta clonotypes were dominant ex vivo.

Material: cultured PBMCs, obtained from culture after CMV antigen stimulation. This TCR came from a human donor in good health (CMV status not recorded). Some clones in this sample may be carry-over from other donors' samples. V and J are TRBV14 and TRBJ2-1, with D perhaps TRBD1 (5 bases). CDR3 in amino acids: CASSIRLGASYNEQFF. For the CDR3, the DNA is TGTGCCAGCAGCATCAGGTTAGGGGCCTCTTACAATGAGCAGTTCTTC.